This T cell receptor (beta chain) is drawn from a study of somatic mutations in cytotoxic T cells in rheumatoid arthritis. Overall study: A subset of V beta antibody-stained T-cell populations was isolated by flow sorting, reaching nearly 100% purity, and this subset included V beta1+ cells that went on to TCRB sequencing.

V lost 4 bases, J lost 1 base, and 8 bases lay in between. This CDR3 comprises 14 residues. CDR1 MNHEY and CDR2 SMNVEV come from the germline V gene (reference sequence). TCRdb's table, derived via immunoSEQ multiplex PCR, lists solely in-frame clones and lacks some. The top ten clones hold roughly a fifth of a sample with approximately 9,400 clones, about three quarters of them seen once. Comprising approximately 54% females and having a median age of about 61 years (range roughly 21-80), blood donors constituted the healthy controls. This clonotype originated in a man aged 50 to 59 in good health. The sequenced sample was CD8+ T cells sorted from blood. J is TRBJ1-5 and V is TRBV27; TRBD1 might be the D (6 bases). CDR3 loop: CASSYTGSNQPQHF. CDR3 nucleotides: TGTGCCAGCAGTTACACAGGGAGCAATCAGCCCCAGCATTTT.